Below are 23 T cell receptor beta chains sequenced from a single sample in a study of T cells in Graves' hyperthyroidism and ophthalmopathy (dated by TCRdb to about 2019). Preparation of the library involved multiplex PCR. The sample was run on an Illumina HiSeq 2000. Amplification of TCR beta CDR3 regions was carried out from RNA transcripts. The TCR CDR3 was subjected to a first round of RT-PCR using the HTBI primer set and the Qiagen OneStep RT-PCR kit. TCRdb took the public reads, trimmed them with fastp at Q25, ran MiXCR for clone calling and kept in-frame beta chains. Rows merge per CDR3 protein into single entries with the most common DNA and genes. The sample table lists about 570,000 distinct CDR3 sequences, under 60% of them with a count of one. Around 20% of the sample belongs to the ten largest clones. Specimen: peripheral blood or thyroid tissue (not recorded which). These receptors were obtained from an adult woman with Graves' disease, either hyperthyroidism or ophthalmopathy (not recorded which).

As regards this clonotype: With a much larger clone just one base away, this may be a read error. This chain links TRBV2 with TRBJ1-5; TRBD1 might be the D (6 bases). CDR3 size: 14 residues. CDR1 SNHLY and CDR2 FYNNEI come from the germline V gene. Trimming took off 5 bases at V and 6 bases at J, with 14 bases between the two ends. DNA for the CDR3: TGTGCCAGCAGTCAAAGGGGGGAAGGTCAGCCCCAGCATTTT. It codes for CASSQRGEGQPQHF.

As to this clonotype: A single base separates this from a much larger clone, so it may be a read error. The chain is built from TRBV5-1 and TRBJ2-7; a possible D gene is TRBD2 (5 bases). Germline CDR1 SGHRS, CDR2 YFSETQ. The CDR3 is made up of 15 amino acids. The CDR3 sequence: CASRLGGPGLYEQYF. The CDR3 DNA is TGCGCCAGCCGCTTGGGCGGCCCCGGACTTTACGAGCAGTACTTC.

Note on this clonotype: Since the CDR3 does not end with the conserved phenylalanine or tryptophan, this likely comes from a read error. The DNA is omitted, as the CDR3 cannot be located on it reliably, and the CDR3 follows TCRdb's listing. The chain couples TRBV2 to TRBJ1-3; the table calls TRBD1, which could not be checked here. The germline V gene encodes CDR1 SNHLY and CDR2 FYNNEI. The CDR3 length equals 12 residues, ends included. The CDR3 reads CASSESRGRVMT.

This clonotype appeared many times. This rearrangement joins TRBV10-3 to TRBJ1-6; the D gene is possibly TRBD1 (5 bases). The germline V gene encodes CDR1 ENHRY and CDR2 SYGVKD. V was trimmed by 4 bases and J by 9 bases, leaving 13 bases between them. This CDR3 contains 14 residues. The CDR3 DNA reads TGTGCCATCAGTGTCTCAGGGTTTGGTTCACCCCTCCACTTT. Protein product: CAISVSGFGSPLHF.

This clonotype was observed at least ten times. The chain employs TRBV6-5 and TRBJ1-2; 11 bases map to TRBD1. CDR3 size: 15 residues. J lost 8 bases, V lost 6 bases, and 11 bases had no gene match. Germline V lookup: CDR1 MNHEY, CDR2 SVGAGI. The CDR3 here is CASSESGQGVWGYTF. The CDR3 DNA sequence: TGTGCCAGCAGCGAATCGGGACAGGGGGTATGGGGCTACACCTTC.

This clonotype has a single count. The chain couples TRBV6-5 to TRBJ2-2, with TRBD1 matching over 8 bases. The CDR3 has 15 residues. Germline CDR1 reads MNHEY; CDR2 reads SVGAGI. Losses at the gene ends were 2 bases for V and 4 bases for J; bases not matched to a gene: 3. The CDR3 nucleotides are TGTGCCAGCAGTTACGGACAGGGACGCACCGGGGAGCTGTTTTTT. Its translation: CASSYGQGRTGELFF.

Comment on this clonotype: The junction shows a germline mismatch at one end, possibly a read error. The chain's CDR3 is CASRTQGDQSQHF. CDR3 nucleotide sequence: TGTGCCAGCAGGACCCAAGGGGATCAGTCCCAGCATTTT. The rearrangement links TRBV12-3 or TRBV12-4 to TRBJ1-5; D perhaps matches TRBD1 (5 bases). The CDR3 runs to 13 residues.

This clonotype was recorded at least ten times. This chain uses TRBV19 with TRBJ2-7; 7 positions match TRBD1. Per the germline V gene, CDR1 is LNHDA and CDR2 is SQIVND (reference sequence). There are 13 residues in the CDR3. Germline trimming cut 4 bases from V and 2 bases from J; bases unmatched to any gene: 2. The CDR3 loop reads CASSKGGPYEQYF. In DNA, the CDR3 is TGTGCCAGTAGTAAAGGGGGCCCCTACGAGCAGTACTTC.

The rearrangement uses TRBV7-9 and TRBJ2-6, with D possibly called TRBD1 or TRBD2 (5 bases each). V lost 6 bases and J lost 0, with 12 bases in between. Germline V gene sequence: CDR1 SEHNR, CDR2 FQNEAQ (reference sequence). The CDR3 totals 16 residues. The CDR3 nucleotides are TGTGCCAGCAGTAAGGGACCGAGCTCTGGGGCCAACGTCCTGACTTTC. It translates to CASSKGPSSGANVLTF.

The V call is TRBV10-3, the J call TRBJ1-1; no clear D gene. V lost 2 bases and J 3 bases, leaving 10 bases between the germline ends. The germline gives CDR1 ENHRY, CDR2 SYGVKD. This CDR3 is 14 amino acids long. The DNA of the CDR3 is TGTGCCATCAGTGAGGAGGGTTTGGACACTGAAGCTTTCTTT. Translating gives CAISEEGLDTEAFF.

This clonotype was found many times. The chain employs TRBV20-1 and TRBJ1-1; D may be TRBD1 (5 bases). The length of the CDR3 is 13 residues. The germline CDR1 and CDR2 sequences are DFQATT and SNEGSKA (reference sequence). V dropped 3 bases and J dropped 0 bases, with 8 bases sitting between them. In nucleotides, the CDR3 is TGCAGTGCTAGGGGACTCATGAACACTGAAGCTTTCTTT. It encodes CSARGLMNTEAFF.

The genes are TRBV2 and TRBJ1-5, with a possible D match to TRBD1 (6 bases). Germline V gene lookup returns CDR1 SNHLY and CDR2 FYNNEI. V was pared by 4 bases and J by 11 bases, with 21 bases between. The CDR3 length is 15 residues. Here the CDR3 reads CASSAHQGIGETQHF. In nucleotides, the CDR3 is TGTGCCAGCAGTGCCCACCAGGGGATTGGAGAGACCCAGCATTTT.

The V call is TRBV20-1, the J call TRBJ1-4, with D possibly matching TRBD1 (5 bases). Germline V lookup: CDR1 DFQATT, CDR2 SNEGSKA (reference sequence). This CDR3 spans 12 amino acids. Deletions cut 5 bases from V and 4 bases from J, with 8 bases between. This CDR3 is CSAGGLNEKLFF. The CDR3 DNA is TGCAGTGCTGGGGGTCTTAATGAAAAACTGTTTTTT.

This clonotype was observed at least ten times. V is TRBV20-1 and J is TRBJ1-5; D call uncertain. The CDR3 sequence is 15 residues long. V was pared by 5 bases and J by 1 base, with 15 bases between. CDR1 is DFQATT, CDR2 SNEGSKA, per germline (reference sequence). CDR3 residues: CSALRRAGSNQPQHF. CDR3 nucleotides: TGCAGTGCTCTCAGACGGGCTGGCAGCAATCAGCCCCAGCATTTT.

This clonotype was seen ten or more times. V gene TRBV5-1 combines with J gene TRBJ1-2; 10 nucleotides agree with TRBD1. Germline CDR1 and CDR2: SGHRS and YFSETQ. This CDR3 comprises 15 residues. V dropped 4 bases and J dropped 4; count of bases not matched to a gene: 7. The CDR3, as DNA: TGCGCCAGCAGCGTGACAGGGGGCAAAAGCTATGGCTACACCTTC. It is translated as CASSVTGGKSYGYTF.

J is TRBJ1-1 and V is TRBV29-1, with TRBD1 identical over 8 bases. Germline values: CDR1 SQVTM, CDR2 ANQGSEA. After removal of 8 bases from V and 8 bases from J, the junction contained 7 bases not matched to a gene. The CDR3 extends over 11 amino acids. The CDR3 region has the DNA TGCAGCAGCCCGGACAGGGCGGAAGCTTTCTTT. It yields the protein CSSPDRAEAFF.

This clonotype was seen a handful of times. V usage is TRBV3-1 and J usage is TRBJ2-7; the D gene is possibly TRBD1 (6 bases). Germline V lookup: CDR1 LGHDT, CDR2 YNNKEL (reference sequence). V lost 10 bases and J 6 bases, leaving 25 bases between the germline ends. CDR3 length equals 15 residues. CDR3 DNA sequence: TGTGCCATCTACCCCTATCACAGGGAATACGGCGAGCAGTACTTC. Protein sequence: CAIYPYHREYGEQYF.

The chain combines TRBV2 with TRBJ1-2; perhaps TRBD1 as D (6 bases). Germline CDR1 reads SNHLY; CDR2 reads FYNNEI. V was cut by 6 bases and J by 4 bases, with 15 bases left in between. The CDR3 has 14 amino acids. CDR3 in amino acids: CASSTNPGVYGYTF. As DNA, the CDR3 is TGTGCCAGCAGCACTAATCCAGGGGTCTATGGCTACACCTTC.

This clonotype came up many times. The rearrangement joins TRBV20-1 to TRBJ1-1; D might be TRBD1 (5 bases). Germline CDR1 is DFQATT and CDR2 is SNEGSKA (reference sequence). Between the trimmed V and J ends, which lost 4 bases and 3 bases, there was a span of 15 bases. The CDR3 extends over 14 amino acids. The DNA of the CDR3 is TGCAGTGCTATAGCTGTACAGGTGTACACTGAAGCTTTCTTT. Translated: CSAIAVQVYTEAFF.

V and J are TRBV5-8 and TRBJ2-2, with D possibly being TRBD1 or TRBD2 (5 bases each). CDR3 length: 15 amino acids. V lost 2 bases and J 7 bases, leaving 15 bases between the germline ends. The germline V gene encodes CDR1 SGHTS and CDR2 YDEGEE. The DNA for the CDR3 is TGTGCCAGCAGCTTTCCCGGGGCAGGGATCGGGGAGCTGTTTTTT. Encoded protein: CASSFPGAGIGELFF.

The chain joins TRBV15 to TRBJ1-2; 8 positions match TRBD1. Losses at the gene ends were 2 bases for V and 3 bases for J; bases not matched to a gene: 5. Per the germline V gene, CDR1 is LNHNV and CDR2 is YYDKDF (reference sequence). There are 15 residues in the CDR3. This CDR3 reads CATSRWLDRDYGYTF. The CDR3, as DNA: TGTGCCACCAGCAGATGGTTGGACAGGGACTATGGCTACACCTTC.

This chain connects TRBV9 to TRBJ2-7; TRBD1 is a possible D gene (5 bases). V shed 4 bases and J shed 11 bases, with 16 bases lying between them. Germline CDR1 SGDLS, CDR2 YYNGEE. CDR3 length: 12 amino acids. The CDR3 sequence: CASSPGHQTKYF. For the CDR3, the DNA is TGTGCCAGCAGCCCCGGACACCAGACCAAGTACTTC. The variable domain in full, with the rest retrieved from reference TRBV9 and TRBJ2-7, is DSGVTQTPKHLITATGQRVTLRCSPRSGDLSVYWYQQSLDQGLQFLIQYYNGEERAKGNILERFSAQQFPDLHSELNLSSLELGDSALYFCASSPGHQTKYFGPGTRLTVT.

For this clonotype: A much larger clone lies one base from this, so it may be a read error. The chain couples TRBV7-8 to TRBJ2-5; a possible D gene is TRBD1 (6 bases). V shed 6 bases and J shed 2 bases, with 16 bases lying between them. CDR1 is SGHVS, CDR2 FQNEAQ, per germline. The length of the CDR3 is 15 residues. The CDR3 sequence is CASSYSRTVQETQYF. The CDR3 DNA follows: TGTGCCAGCAGTTACTCTAGGACAGTACAAGAGACCCAGTACTTC.